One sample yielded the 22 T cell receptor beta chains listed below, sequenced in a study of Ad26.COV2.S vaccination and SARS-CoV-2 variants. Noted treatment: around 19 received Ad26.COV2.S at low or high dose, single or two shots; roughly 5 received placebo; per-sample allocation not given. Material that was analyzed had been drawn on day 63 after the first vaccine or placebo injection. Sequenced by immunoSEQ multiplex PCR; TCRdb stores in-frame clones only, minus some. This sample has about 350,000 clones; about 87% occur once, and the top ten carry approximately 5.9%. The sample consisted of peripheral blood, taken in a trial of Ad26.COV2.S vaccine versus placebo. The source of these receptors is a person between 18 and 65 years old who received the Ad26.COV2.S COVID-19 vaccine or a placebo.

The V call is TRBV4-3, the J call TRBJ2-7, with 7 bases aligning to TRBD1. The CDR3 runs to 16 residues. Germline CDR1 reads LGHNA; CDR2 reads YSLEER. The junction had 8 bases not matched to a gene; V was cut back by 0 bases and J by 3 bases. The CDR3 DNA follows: TGCGCCAGCAGCCAAGAAACAATGACAGGGAGCTACGAGCAGTACTTC. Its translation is CASSQETMTGSYEQYF.

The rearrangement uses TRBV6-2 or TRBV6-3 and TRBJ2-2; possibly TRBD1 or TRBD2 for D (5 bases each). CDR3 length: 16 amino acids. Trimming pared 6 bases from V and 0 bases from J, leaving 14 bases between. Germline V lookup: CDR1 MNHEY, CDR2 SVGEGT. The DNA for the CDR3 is TGTGCCAGCAGCAATCTCGGGGCCGCGAACACCGGGGAGCTGTTTTTT. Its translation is CASSNLGAANTGELFF.

The CDR3 is CASSLGSGVRTDTQYF. CDR3 DNA: TGTGCCAGCAGCTTGGGCTCAGGGGTAAGGACAGATACGCAGTATTTT. V is TRBV5-6 and J is TRBJ2-3, with D maybe TRBD1 (6 bases). Germline-derived CDR1 and CDR2 are SGHDT and YYEEEE. This CDR3 contains 16 residues. V lost 0 bases to trimming and J lost 3 bases, with 14 bases between them. Full variable domain (missing parts from reference TRBV5-6 and TRBJ2-3): DAGVTQSPTHLIKTRGQQVTLRCSPKSGHDTVSWYQQALGQGPQFIFQYYEEEERQRGNFPDRFSGHQFPNYSSELNVNALLLGDSALYLCASSLGSGVRTDTQYFGPGTRLTVL.

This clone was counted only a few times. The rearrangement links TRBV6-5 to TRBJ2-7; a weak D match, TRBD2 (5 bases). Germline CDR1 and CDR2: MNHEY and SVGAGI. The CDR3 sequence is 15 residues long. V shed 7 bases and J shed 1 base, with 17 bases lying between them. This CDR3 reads CASNAGGRFSYEQYF. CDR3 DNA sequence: TGTGCCAGCAATGCGGGCGGCAGGTTTTCCTACGAGCAGTACTTC.

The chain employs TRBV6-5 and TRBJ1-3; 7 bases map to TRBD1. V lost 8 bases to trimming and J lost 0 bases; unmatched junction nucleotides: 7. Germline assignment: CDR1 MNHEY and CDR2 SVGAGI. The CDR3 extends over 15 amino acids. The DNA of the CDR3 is TGTGCCAGCTCCCCGGGACAGTACTCTGGAAACACCATATATTTT. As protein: CASSPGQYSGNTIYF.

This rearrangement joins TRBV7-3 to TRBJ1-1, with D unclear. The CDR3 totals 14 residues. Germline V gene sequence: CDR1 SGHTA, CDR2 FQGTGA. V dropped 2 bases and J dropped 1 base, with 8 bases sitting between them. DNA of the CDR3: TGTGCCAGCAGCTTAGCCTTACAGAACACTGAAGCTTTCTTT. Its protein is CASSLALQNTEAFF.

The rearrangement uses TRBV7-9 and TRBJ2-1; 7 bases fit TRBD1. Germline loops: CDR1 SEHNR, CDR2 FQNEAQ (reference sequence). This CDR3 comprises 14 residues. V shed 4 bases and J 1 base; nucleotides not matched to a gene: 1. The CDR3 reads CASSYRGSYNEQFF. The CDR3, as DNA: TGTGCCAGCAGCTACAGGGGTTCCTACAATGAGCAGTTCTTC.

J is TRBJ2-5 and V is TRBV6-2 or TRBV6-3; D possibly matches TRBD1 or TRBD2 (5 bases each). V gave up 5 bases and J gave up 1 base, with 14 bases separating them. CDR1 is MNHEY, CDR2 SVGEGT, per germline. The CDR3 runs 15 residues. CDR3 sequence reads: CASSQPQDSQETQYF. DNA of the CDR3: TGTGCCAGCAGTCAACCACAGGACTCCCAAGAGACCCAGTACTTC.

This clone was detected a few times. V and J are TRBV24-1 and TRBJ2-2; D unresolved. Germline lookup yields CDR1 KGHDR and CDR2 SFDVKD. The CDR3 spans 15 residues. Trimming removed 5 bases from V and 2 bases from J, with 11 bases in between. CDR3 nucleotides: TGTGCCACCAGTGCTTCGACTCCTAACACCGGGGAGCTGTTTTTT. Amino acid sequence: CATSASTPNTGELFF.

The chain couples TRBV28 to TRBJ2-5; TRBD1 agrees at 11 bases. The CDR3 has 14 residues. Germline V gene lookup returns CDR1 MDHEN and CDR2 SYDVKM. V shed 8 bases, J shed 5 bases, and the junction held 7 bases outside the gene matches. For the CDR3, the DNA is TGTGCCAGCGAGAGGGACAGGGGGACGGAGACCCAGTACTTC. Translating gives CASERDRGTETQYF.

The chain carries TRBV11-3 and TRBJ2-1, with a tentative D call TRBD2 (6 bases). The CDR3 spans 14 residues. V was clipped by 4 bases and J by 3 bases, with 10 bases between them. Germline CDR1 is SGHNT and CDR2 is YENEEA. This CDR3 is CASSSRDFYNEQFF. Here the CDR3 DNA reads TGTGCCAGCAGCTCGCGGGATTTCTACAATGAGCAGTTCTTC.

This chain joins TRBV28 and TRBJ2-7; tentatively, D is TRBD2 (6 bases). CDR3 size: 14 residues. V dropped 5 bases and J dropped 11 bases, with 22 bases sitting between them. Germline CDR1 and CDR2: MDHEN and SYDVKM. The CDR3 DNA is TGTGCCAGCAGTCTGAGCGGACTACTACAGCAGGAGTACTTC. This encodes CASSLSGLLQQEYF.

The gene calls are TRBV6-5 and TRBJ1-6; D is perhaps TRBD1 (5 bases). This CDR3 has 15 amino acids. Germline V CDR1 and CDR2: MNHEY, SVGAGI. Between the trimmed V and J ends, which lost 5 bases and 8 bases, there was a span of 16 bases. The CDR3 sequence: CASSRKGRGDSPLHF. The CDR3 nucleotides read TGTGCCAGCAGTCGAAAGGGGAGGGGTGATTCACCCCTCCACTTT.

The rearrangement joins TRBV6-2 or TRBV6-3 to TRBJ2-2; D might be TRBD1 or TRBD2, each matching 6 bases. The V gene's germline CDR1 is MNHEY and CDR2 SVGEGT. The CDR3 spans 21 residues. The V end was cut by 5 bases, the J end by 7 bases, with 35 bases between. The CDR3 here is CASSPQIPGPRGHSRGGELFF. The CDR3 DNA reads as TGTGCCAGCAGTCCCCAAATCCCCGGCCCGCGGGGACACTCGAGGGGCGGGGAGCTGTTTTTT.

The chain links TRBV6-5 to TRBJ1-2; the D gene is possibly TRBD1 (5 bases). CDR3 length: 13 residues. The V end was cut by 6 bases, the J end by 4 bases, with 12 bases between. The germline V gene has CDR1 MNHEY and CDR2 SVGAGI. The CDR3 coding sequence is TGTGCCAGCAGCGTCGGGGGTGGCTATGGCTACACCTTC. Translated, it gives CASSVGGGYGYTF.

This CDR3 is CASSVPAGGGAQYF. In DNA, the CDR3 is TGTGCCAGCAGCGTCCCGGCGGGCGGGGGGGCCCAGTACTTC. The chain joins TRBV9 to TRBJ2-5; 9 nucleotides match TRBD2. The CDR3 length is 14 residues. V dropped 2 bases and J dropped 9; count of bases not matched to a gene: 8. Germline V gene data show CDR1 as SGDLS and CDR2 as YYNGEE.

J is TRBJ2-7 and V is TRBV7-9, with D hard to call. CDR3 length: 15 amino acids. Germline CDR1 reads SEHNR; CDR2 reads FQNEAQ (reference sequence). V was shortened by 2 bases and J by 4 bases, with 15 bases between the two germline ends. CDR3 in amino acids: CASSLFADGAYEQYF. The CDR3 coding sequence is TGTGCCAGCAGCTTATTCGCGGACGGAGCATACGAGCAGTACTTC.

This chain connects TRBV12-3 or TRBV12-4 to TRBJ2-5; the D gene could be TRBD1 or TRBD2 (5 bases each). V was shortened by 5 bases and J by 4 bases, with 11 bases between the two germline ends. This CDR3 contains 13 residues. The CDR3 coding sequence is TGTGCCAGCAGTAGACAGAGGGGAGAGACCCAGTACTTC. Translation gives CASSRQRGETQYF.

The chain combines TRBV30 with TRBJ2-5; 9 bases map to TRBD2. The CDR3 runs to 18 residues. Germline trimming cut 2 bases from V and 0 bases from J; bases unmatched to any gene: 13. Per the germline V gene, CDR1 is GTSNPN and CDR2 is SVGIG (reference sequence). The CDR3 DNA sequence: TGTGCCTGGAGTAGAAGGGGTAGCGGGGGCCTGTACCAAGAGACCCAGTACTTC. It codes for CAWSRRGSGGLYQETQYF.

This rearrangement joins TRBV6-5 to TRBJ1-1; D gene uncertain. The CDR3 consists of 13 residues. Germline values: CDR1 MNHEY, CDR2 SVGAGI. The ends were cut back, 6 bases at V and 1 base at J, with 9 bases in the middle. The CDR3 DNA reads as TGTGCCAGCAGAAATAAAGGGAACACTGAAGCTTTCTTT. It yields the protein CASRNKGNTEAFF.

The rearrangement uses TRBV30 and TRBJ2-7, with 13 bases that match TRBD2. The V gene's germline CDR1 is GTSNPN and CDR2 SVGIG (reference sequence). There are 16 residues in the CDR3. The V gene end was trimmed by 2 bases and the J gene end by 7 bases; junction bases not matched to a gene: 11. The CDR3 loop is CAWSWGLAGTEREQYF. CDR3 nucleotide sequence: TGTGCCTGGAGTTGGGGACTAGCGGGAACCGAGAGGGAGCAGTACTTC.

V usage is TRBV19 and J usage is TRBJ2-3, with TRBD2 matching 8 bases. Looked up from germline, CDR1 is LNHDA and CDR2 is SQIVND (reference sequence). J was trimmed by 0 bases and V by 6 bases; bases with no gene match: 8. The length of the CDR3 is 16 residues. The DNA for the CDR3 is TGTGCCAGTAGCCTAGCGGCTAGCGGGAGCACAGATACGCAGTATTTT. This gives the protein CASSLAASGSTDTQYF.